This T cell receptor beta chain was sequenced for a study of blood T cell repertoires in COVID-19. Background on the study: Samples came from the United States, Italy and Spain, spanning acute and convalescent COVID-19. PBMCs, B-cell-depleted T cells, or T cells provided the cDNA or gDNA that made up the material.

The CDR3 length is 12 residues. The germline V gene encodes CDR1 SEHNR and CDR2 FQNEAQ (reference sequence). V shed 5 bases and J shed 4 bases, with 7 bases lying between them. Under the authors' procedure: Estimates of nucleated cell counts were drawn from the amplification of reference gene primers. Data came from immunoSEQ multiplex PCR; TCRdb stores just in-frame clones and leaves some out. From that table come the V and J calls and clone size; the DNA was used to work out D and trimming. The table has tens of thousands of clones, around four fifths seen once. The source of this sequence is a man over 45 with active COVID-19. Sequencing was carried out using peripheral blood. This chain connects TRBV7-9 to TRBJ2-3; the D gene is possibly TRBD1 (6 bases). The CDR3 reads CASSTGSDTQYF. In DNA, the CDR3 is TGTGCCAGCAGCACAGGGTCAGATACGCAGTATTTT.